This T cell receptor beta chain was identified during a study of T cell responses to AZD1222 COVID-19 vaccine. Looking at the study overall: Whether given at about 4 or about 12 weeks, second doses were pooled.

Trimming shortened V by 0 bases and J by 4 bases, and 12 bases separated the two germline ends. The CDR3 contains 15 residues. Germline V gives CDR1 MGHRA, CDR2 YSYEKL. Profiled with immunoSEQ multiplex PCR; TCRdb holds only in-frame clones, not every one. The data hold around 94,000 clones, with 84% observed a single time. The rearrangement links TRBV4-1 to TRBJ2-5; tentatively, D is TRBD1 or TRBD2 (6 bases each). The sample here was peripheral blood, taken on day 0 of AZD1222 vaccination. The receptor was isolated from an adult in good health. The CDR3 DNA reads TGCGCCAGCAGCCAAGACTGGGGGGCTGGAGAGACCCAGTACTTC. This codes for CASSQDWGAGETQYF.